The 28 T cell receptor beta chains given below trace back to one sample, sequenced in a study of technical replicates of blood from a handful of donors. Here immunoSEQ multiplex PCR was the method, and the copy in TCRdb shows in-frame clones only, minus some. The sample has about 61,000 clones, 95% to 98% seen once. Sample: T cells isolated from PBMCs. The receptors stem from a human donor in good health.

The chain combines TRBV5-6 with TRBJ2-7; 12 bases fit TRBD1. This CDR3 region has 15 residues. V trimming: 3 bases; J trimming: 3 bases; junction bases outside the gene matches: 4. Germline-derived CDR1 and CDR2 are SGHDT and YYEEEE. The CDR3 region has the DNA TGTGCCAGCAGCTCGGGGACAGGGGGCTTCTACGAGCAGTACTTC. Translating it yields CASSSGTGGFYEQYF.

The rearrangement joins TRBV6-4 to TRBJ2-7; possibly TRBD1 for D (6 bases). Per the germline V gene, CDR1 is MRHNA and CDR2 is SNTAGT. V lost 2 bases to trimming and J lost 0 bases, with 11 bases between them. The CDR3 is 15 amino acids. The CDR3 nucleotides are TGTGCCAGCAGTGACGGGGGCAGAGACTCCTACGAGCAGTACTTC. Translated, it gives CASSDGGRDSYEQYF.

This chain joins TRBV7-6 and TRBJ1-2; 7 bases map to TRBD1. The CDR3 contains 13 residues. The V gene end was trimmed by 5 bases and the J gene end by 8 bases; junction bases not matched to a gene: 8. Germline V CDR1 and CDR2: SGHVS, FNYEAQ. CDR3 coding DNA: TGTGCCAGCAGCGGAACAGGGGTTGGGGGCTACACCTTC. Translated: CASSGTGVGGYTF. Together with reference TRBV7-6 and TRBJ1-2, the CDR3 gives the full variable domain: GAGVSQSPRYKVTKRGQDVALRCDPISGHVSLYWYRQALGQGPEFLTYFNYEAQQDKSGLPNDRFSAERPEGSISTLTIQRTEQRDSAMYRCASSGTGVGGYTFGSGTRLTVV.

This rearrangement joins TRBV5-4 to TRBJ1-1, with 7 bases identical to TRBD1. This CDR3 is built from 16 residues. J was trimmed by 1 base and V by 4 bases; bases with no gene match: 10. Germline loops: CDR1 SGHNT, CDR2 YYREEE (reference sequence). CDR3 region: CASSLTNRGENTEAFF. DNA of the CDR3: TGTGCCAGCAGCCTCACAAACAGGGGAGAGAACACTGAAGCTTTCTTT.

The CDR3 loop is CASSWGTGGPNGELFF. The CDR3 DNA reads TGTGCCAGCAGCTGGGGGACAGGGGGCCCGAACGGGGAGCTGTTTTTT. V gene TRBV5-6 combines with J gene TRBJ2-2; 12 nucleotides match TRBD1. Trimming took 3 bases from V and 7 from J; bases not matched to a gene: 7. This CDR3 is built from 16 residues. CDR1 is SGHDT, CDR2 YYEEEE, per germline.

J is TRBJ1-2 and V is TRBV19; D might be TRBD1 (6 bases). CDR3 size: 15 residues. Germline CDR1 and CDR2: LNHDA and SQIVND (reference sequence). Between the trimmed V and J ends, which lost 0 bases and 6 bases, there was a span of 14 bases. The CDR3 sequence: CASSIDLGGADGYTF. The CDR3 nucleotides read TGTGCCAGTAGTATAGATCTTGGGGGCGCCGATGGCTACACCTTC.

The chain carries TRBV7-9 and TRBJ2-3; 9 bases align to TRBD2. The CDR3 runs to 17 residues. J was trimmed by 0 bases and V by 3 bases; bases with no gene match: 7. Germline V CDR1 and CDR2: SEHNR, FQNEAQ (reference sequence). CDR3 nucleotide sequence: TGTGCCAGCAGCTTGACTAGCGGACAACCTAGCACAGATACGCAGTATTTT. This translates into CASSLTSGQPSTDTQYF.

The V and J genes are TRBV27 and TRBJ2-7; D is undetermined. The CDR3 is 11 residues long. Trimming cost V 4 bases and J 4 bases, with 5 bases left between them. Germline CDR1 MNHEY, CDR2 SMNVEV (reference sequence). CDR3 residues: CASSSNYEQYF. The CDR3 DNA reads TGTGCCAGCAGTTCAAATTACGAGCAGTACTTC.

The chain links TRBV2 to TRBJ1-1; D not resolved. The CDR3 extends over 16 amino acids. CDR1 SNHLY and CDR2 FYNNEI come from the germline V gene. V lost 1 base and J lost 7, with 19 bases in between. CDR3 sequence (DNA): TGTGCCAGCAGTGAAGTGGGGTGGGCGGGGATGGGTGAAGCTTTCTTT. This translates into CASSEVGWAGMGEAFF.

The chain links TRBV2 to TRBJ2-5, with D perhaps matching TRBD2 (5 bases). The CDR3 consists of 15 residues. CDR1 SNHLY and CDR2 FYNNEI come from the germline V gene. V lost 7 bases, J lost 3 bases, and 18 bases lay in between. Written as DNA, the CDR3 is TGTGCCAGCAAATACCGACCAGGAGGAGAAGAGACCCAGTACTTC. Translated, it gives CASKYRPGGEETQYF.

The chain links TRBV15 to TRBJ1-2, with D perhaps TRBD1 (5 bases). Germline CDR1 is LNHNV and CDR2 is YYDKDF (reference sequence). The CDR3 is 17 residues long. The V and J ends lost 6 bases and 2 bases respectively, with 22 bases between them. Written as DNA, the CDR3 is TGTGCCACCAGTCCGAAGACAGCAGGGCGTATCAACTATGGCTACACCTTC. Amino acid sequence: CATSPKTAGRINYGYTF.

The rearrangement joins TRBV9 to TRBJ2-3; TRBD2 matches at 8 bases. This CDR3 has 16 residues. J gave up 1 base and V 3 bases, and 7 bases lay outside the gene matches. Germline CDR1 and CDR2: SGDLS and YYNGEE. CDR3 region: CASSEGGGLGTDTQYF. The CDR3 DNA is TGTGCCAGCAGCGAGGGCGGGGGGCTTGGCACAGATACGCAGTATTTT.

The CDR3 spells CASSETASTNQPQHF. The CDR3 DNA follows: TGTGCCAGCAGTGAAACCGCGAGTACCAATCAGCCCCAGCATTTT. The chain joins TRBV6-1 to TRBJ1-5; D remains unclear. Trimming removed 2 bases at V and 3 bases at J, with 11 bases between. The germline V gene encodes CDR1 MNHNS and CDR2 SASEGT. The CDR3 loop spans 15 amino acids.

The V call is TRBV4-1, the J call TRBJ2-1; D is possibly TRBD1 (6 bases). Germline assignment: CDR1 MGHRA and CDR2 YSYEKL. CDR3 size: 15 residues. Trimming pared 3 bases from V and 9 bases from J, leaving 18 bases between. The CDR3 sequence: CASSHDITGPGEQFF. The CDR3 region has the DNA TGCGCCAGCAGCCACGACATAACAGGGCCGGGTGAGCAGTTCTTC.

The rearrangement links TRBV19 to TRBJ1-2; TRBD1 matches at 10 bases. CDR1 and CDR2 (germline): LNHDA, SQIVND (reference sequence). J gave up 6 bases and V 8 bases, and 18 bases lay outside the gene matches. The CDR3 length is 17 residues. As DNA, the CDR3 is TGTGCCAGTGGACTCGACAGGGGGCCTAATGCGGTGGATGGCTACACCTTC. This translates into CASGLDRGPNAVDGYTF.

This clone was seen a single time. V and J are TRBV6-6 and TRBJ2-1; TRBD2 might be the D (6 bases). The V gene lost 4 bases and the J gene lost 9 bases, with 16 bases spanning the gap. The CDR3 covers 14 residues. Per the germline V gene, CDR1 is MNHNY and CDR2 is SVGAGI (reference sequence). CDR3 residues: CASSSGLPPSEQFF. CDR3 in DNA: TGTGCCAGCAGTTCAGGACTACCCCCTAGTGAGCAGTTCTTC.

The chain couples TRBV5-6 to TRBJ2-2, with D unclear. Trimming stripped 4 bases from V and 1 base from J, with 5 bases between. Germline values: CDR1 SGHDT, CDR2 YYEEEE. The CDR3 sequence is 13 residues long. The CDR3 here is CASSPRNTGELFF. CDR3 nucleotides: TGTGCCAGCAGCCCGAGGAACACCGGGGAGCTGTTTTTT.

This sequence joins TRBV18 and TRBJ1-4; D may be TRBD1 (5 bases). Germline lookup yields CDR1 KGHSH and CDR2 LQKENI. This CDR3 has 17 amino acids. V shed 0 bases and J shed 3 bases, with 14 bases lying between them. For the CDR3, the DNA is TGTGCCAGCTCACCACCCGGATTGGCGGGGGCTAATGAAAAACTGTTTTTT. Its protein product is CASSPPGLAGANEKLFF.

In its sample, this clone was seen once. The chain has TRBV5-8 and TRBJ2-5; TRBD1 might be the D (5 bases). The V gene lost 4 bases and the J gene lost 5 bases, with 12 bases spanning the gap. CDR1 SGHTS and CDR2 YDEGEE come from the germline V gene. The CDR3 runs to 13 residues. This CDR3 reads CASSPRVKETQYF. In DNA, the CDR3 is TGTGCCAGCAGCCCCAGGGTGAAGGAGACCCAGTACTTC.

This clone was observed a single time. The gene calls are TRBV7-9 and TRBJ2-7; 9 nucleotides agree with TRBD1. The CDR3 runs to 14 residues. V was clipped by 2 bases and J by 4 bases; unmatched bases: 3. Germline CDR1 reads SEHNR; CDR2 reads FQNEAQ (reference sequence). The CDR3: CASSLKDRGYEQYF. CDR3 bases: TGTGCCAGCAGCTTAAAGGACAGGGGTTACGAGCAGTACTTC.

The CDR3 reads CASSPGGRVVNTEAFF. The CDR3 bases are TGTGCCAGCAGCCCGGGTGGGAGGGTGGTGAACACTGAAGCTTTCTTT. The rearrangement joins TRBV6-6 to TRBJ1-1, with D uncertain. V was shortened by 6 bases and J by 0 bases, with 17 bases between the two germline ends. Germline lookup yields CDR1 MNHNY and CDR2 SVGAGI (reference sequence). There are 16 residues in the CDR3.

The chain employs TRBV6-5 and TRBJ1-6; 7 bases fit TRBD1. The CDR3 spans 15 residues. Per the germline V gene, CDR1 is MNHEY and CDR2 is SVGAGI. Trimming cost V 1 base and J 8 bases; bases outside gene matches: 5. The CDR3 sequence: CASSYWGQSDSPLHF. The DNA for the CDR3 is TGTGCCAGCAGTTACTGGGGACAGTCCGATTCACCCCTCCACTTT.

The chain links TRBV14 to TRBJ2-7, with TRBD1 matching 11 bases. With V trimmed by 0 bases and J by 5 bases, 12 bases remained unmatched. The length of the CDR3 is 18 residues. Per germline, CDR1 SGHDN and CDR2 FVKESK. The CDR3 spells CASSQERRTGGNPHEQYF. CDR3 nucleotides: TGTGCCAGCAGCCAAGAGAGGAGGACAGGGGGCAACCCTCACGAGCAGTACTTC.

The gene calls are TRBV27 and TRBJ2-7, with 8 bases identical to TRBD2. The V gene end was trimmed by 5 bases and the J gene end by 2 bases; junction bases not matched to a gene: 11. Per the germline V gene, CDR1 is MNHEY and CDR2 is SMNVEV (reference sequence). There are 16 residues in the CDR3. Written as DNA, the CDR3 is TGTGCCAGCAGTCCAACCACTAGCGGAGCAACCTACGAGCAGTACTTC. Amino acid sequence: CASSPTTSGATYEQYF.

The chain employs TRBV4-2 and TRBJ1-3; D remains unclear. Germline-derived CDR1 and CDR2 are LGHNA and YNFKEQ. The CDR3 is made up of 17 amino acids. Between the trimmed V and J ends, which lost 1 base and 0 bases, there was a span of 13 bases. For the CDR3, the DNA is TGTGCCAGCAGCCAAGCGGGGAGAGGGATCTCTGGAAACACCATATATTTT. Its protein product is CASSQAGRGISGNTIYF.

This chain links TRBV5-1 with TRBJ2-7; TRBD1 agrees at 9 bases. V was pared by 4 bases and J by 7 bases, with 18 bases of the junction left unmatched. Germline CDR1 reads SGHRS; CDR2 reads YFSETQ. This CDR3 is built from 17 residues. CDR3 amino acids: CASSTRPAGQGHGEQYF. CDR3 DNA: TGCGCCAGCAGCACCCGTCCCGCGGGACAGGGTCATGGAGAGCAGTACTTC.

The chain couples TRBV14 to TRBJ2-7; possible D gene TRBD1, 6 bases. This CDR3 region has 15 residues. Trimming shortened V by 4 bases and J by 3 bases, and 16 bases separated the two germline ends. Germline CDR1 reads SGHDN; CDR2 reads FVKESK. The CDR3, as DNA: TGTGCCAGCAGCCCGGAGACAGGCGTCTTCTACGAGCAGTACTTC. This gives the protein CASSPETGVFYEQYF.

The chain combines TRBV27 with TRBJ2-3, with 7 bases fitting TRBD2. Germline V CDR1 and CDR2: MNHEY, SMNVEV (reference sequence). The CDR3 is made up of 18 amino acids. With 5 bases clipped from V and 1 base from J, the junction kept 15 bases outside the gene matches. DNA of the CDR3: TGTGCCAGCAGTGGATACCCACCGGGACTATTGGGCACAGATACGCAGTATTTT. The encoded protein is CASSGYPPGLLGTDTQYF.